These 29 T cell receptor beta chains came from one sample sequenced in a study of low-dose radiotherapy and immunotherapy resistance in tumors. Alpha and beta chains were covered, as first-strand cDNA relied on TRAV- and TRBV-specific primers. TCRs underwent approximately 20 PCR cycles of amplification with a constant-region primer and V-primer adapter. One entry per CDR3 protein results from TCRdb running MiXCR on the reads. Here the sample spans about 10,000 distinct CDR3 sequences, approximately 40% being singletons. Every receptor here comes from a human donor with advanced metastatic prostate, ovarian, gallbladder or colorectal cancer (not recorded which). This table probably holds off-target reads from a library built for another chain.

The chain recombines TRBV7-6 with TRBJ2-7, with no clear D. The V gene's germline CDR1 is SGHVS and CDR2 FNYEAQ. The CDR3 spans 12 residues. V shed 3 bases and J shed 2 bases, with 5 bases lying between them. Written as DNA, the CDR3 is TGTGCCAGCAGCTTCCGGACCTACGAGCAGTACTTC. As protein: CASSFRTYEQYF.

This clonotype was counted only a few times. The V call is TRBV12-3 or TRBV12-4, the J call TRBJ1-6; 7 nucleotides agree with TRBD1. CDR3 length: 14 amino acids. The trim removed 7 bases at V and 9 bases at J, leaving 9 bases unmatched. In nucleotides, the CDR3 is TGTGCCAGCACCAGGACAGGTGGAGGTTCACCCCTCCACTTT. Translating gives CASTRTGGGSPLHF.

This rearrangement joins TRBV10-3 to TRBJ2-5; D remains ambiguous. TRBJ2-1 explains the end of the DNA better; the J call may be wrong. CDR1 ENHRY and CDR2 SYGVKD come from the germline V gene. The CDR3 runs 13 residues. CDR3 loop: CAIGRASGNEQFF. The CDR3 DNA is TGTGCCATCGGTAGGGCCTCGGGCAATGAGCAGTTCTTC.

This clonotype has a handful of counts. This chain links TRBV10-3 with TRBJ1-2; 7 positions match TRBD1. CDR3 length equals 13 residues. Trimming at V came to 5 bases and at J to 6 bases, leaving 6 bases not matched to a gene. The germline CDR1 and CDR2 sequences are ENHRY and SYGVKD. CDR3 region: CAISTNTGDGYTF. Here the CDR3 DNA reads TGTGCCATCAGTACGAACACAGGGGATGGCTACACCTTC.

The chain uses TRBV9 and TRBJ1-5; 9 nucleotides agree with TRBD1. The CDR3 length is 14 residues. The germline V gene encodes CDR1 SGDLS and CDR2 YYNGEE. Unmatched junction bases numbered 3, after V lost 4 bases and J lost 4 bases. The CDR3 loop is CASSPTGGNQPQHF. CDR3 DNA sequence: TGTGCCAGCAGCCCGACAGGGGGGAATCAGCCCCAGCATTTT.

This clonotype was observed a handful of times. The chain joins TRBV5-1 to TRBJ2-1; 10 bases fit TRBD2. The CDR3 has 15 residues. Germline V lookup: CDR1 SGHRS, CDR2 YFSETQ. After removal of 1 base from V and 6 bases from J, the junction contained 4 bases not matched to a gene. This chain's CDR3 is CASSLSPSGGNEQFF. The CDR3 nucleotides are TGCGCCAGCAGCTTGTCGCCTAGCGGGGGCAATGAGCAGTTCTTC. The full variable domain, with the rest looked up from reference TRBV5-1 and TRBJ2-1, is KAGVTQTPRYLIKTRGQQVTLSCSPISGHRSVSWYQQTPGQGLQFLFEYFSETQRNKGNFPGRFSGRQFSNSRSEMNVSTLELGDSALYLCASSLSPSGGNEQFFGPGTRLTVL.

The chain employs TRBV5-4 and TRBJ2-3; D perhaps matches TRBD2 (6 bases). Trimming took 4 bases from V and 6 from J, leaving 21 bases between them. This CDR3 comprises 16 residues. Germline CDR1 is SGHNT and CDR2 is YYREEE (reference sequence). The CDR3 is CASSPQPGLRADTQYF. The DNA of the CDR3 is TGTGCCAGCAGCCCGCAACCGGGACTTCGAGCGGATACGCAGTATTTT.

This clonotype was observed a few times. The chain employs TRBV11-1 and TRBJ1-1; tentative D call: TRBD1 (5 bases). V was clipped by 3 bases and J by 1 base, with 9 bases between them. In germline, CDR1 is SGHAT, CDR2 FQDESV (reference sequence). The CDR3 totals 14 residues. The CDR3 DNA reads TGTGCCAGCAGCTTCCCGGGGACGAACACTGAAGCTTTCTTT. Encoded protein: CASSFPGTNTEAFF.

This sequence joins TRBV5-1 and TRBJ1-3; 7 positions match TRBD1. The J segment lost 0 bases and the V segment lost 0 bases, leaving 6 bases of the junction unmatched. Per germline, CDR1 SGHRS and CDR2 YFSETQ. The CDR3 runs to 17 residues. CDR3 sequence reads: CASSLEKTGSSGNTIYF. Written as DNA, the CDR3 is TGCGCCAGCAGCTTGGAGAAGACAGGGTCCTCTGGAAACACCATATATTTT.

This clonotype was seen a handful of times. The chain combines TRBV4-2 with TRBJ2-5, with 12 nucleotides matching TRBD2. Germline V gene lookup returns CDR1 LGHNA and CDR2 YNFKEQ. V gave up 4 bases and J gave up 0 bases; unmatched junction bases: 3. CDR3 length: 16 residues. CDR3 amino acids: CASSPTSGRDQETQYF. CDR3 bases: TGTGCCAGCAGCCCGACTAGCGGGAGAGACCAAGAGACCCAGTACTTC.

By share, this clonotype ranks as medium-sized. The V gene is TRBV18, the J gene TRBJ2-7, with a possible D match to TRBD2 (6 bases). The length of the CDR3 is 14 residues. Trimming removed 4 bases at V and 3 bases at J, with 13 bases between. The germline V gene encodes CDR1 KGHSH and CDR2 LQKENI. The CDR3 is CASSRGGILYEQYF. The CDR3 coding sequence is TGTGCCAGCTCACGGGGCGGGATCCTCTACGAGCAGTACTTC.

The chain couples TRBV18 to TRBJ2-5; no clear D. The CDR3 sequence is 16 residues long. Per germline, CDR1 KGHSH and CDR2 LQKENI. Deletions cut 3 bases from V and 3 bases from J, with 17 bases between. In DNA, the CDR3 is TGTGCCAGCTCACCCGAGATGGGAACCCCTAAAGAGACCCAGTACTTC. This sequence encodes CASSPEMGTPKETQYF.

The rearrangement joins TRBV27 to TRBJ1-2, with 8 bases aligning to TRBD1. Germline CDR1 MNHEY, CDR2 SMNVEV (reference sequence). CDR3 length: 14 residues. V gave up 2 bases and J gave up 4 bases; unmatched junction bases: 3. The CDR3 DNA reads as TGTGCCAGCAGTTTAGCAGGGGGCAGCTATGGCTACACCTTC. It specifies CASSLAGGSYGYTF.

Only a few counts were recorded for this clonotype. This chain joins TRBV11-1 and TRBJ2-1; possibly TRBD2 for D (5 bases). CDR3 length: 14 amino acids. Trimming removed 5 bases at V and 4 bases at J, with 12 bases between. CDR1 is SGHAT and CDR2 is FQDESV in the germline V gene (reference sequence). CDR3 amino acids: CASSRRTGYNEQFF. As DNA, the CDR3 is TGTGCCAGCAGCCGGAGGACGGGTTACAATGAGCAGTTCTTC. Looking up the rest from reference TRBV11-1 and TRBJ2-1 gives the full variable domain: EAEVAQSPRYKITEKSQAVAFWCDPISGHATLYWYRQILGQGPELLVQFQDESVVDDSQLPKDRFSAERLKGVDSTLKIQPAELGDSAMYLCASSRRTGYNEQFFGPGTRLTVL.

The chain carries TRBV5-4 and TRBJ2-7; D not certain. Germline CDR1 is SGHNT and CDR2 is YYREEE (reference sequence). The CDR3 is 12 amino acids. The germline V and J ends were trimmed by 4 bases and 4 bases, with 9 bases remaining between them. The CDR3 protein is CASSPHFYEQYF. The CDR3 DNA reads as TGTGCCAGCAGCCCCCACTTTTACGAGCAGTACTTC.

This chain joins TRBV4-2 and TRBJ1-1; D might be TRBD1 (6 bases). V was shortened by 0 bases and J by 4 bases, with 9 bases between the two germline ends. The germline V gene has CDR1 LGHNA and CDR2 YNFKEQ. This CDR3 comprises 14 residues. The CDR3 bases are TGTGCCAGCAGCCAAGACAGGGGTAGCACTGAAGCTTTCTTT. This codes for CASSQDRGSTEAFF.

The CDR3 DNA follows: TGTGCCAGCAGCCCTGGACAGAGGCAAAACATTCAGTACTTC. This sequence encodes CASSPGQRQNIQYF. The gene calls are TRBV11-2 and TRBJ2-4; perhaps TRBD1 as D (6 bases). Trimming left V 5 bases short and J 5 bases short, with 13 bases between. The CDR3 contains 14 residues. Looked up from germline, CDR1 is SGHAT and CDR2 is FQNNGV.

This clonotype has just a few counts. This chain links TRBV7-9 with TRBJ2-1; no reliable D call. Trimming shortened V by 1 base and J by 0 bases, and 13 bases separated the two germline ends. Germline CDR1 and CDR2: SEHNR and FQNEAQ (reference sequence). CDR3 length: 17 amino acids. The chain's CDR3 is CASSLVSAASSYNEQFF. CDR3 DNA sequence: TGTGCCAGCAGCTTAGTTAGTGCGGCAAGCTCCTACAATGAGCAGTTCTTC.

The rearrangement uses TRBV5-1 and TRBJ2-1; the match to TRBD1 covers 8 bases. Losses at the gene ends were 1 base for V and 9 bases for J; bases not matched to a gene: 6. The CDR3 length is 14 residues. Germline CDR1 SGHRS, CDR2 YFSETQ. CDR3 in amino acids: CASSLHRGSVEQFF. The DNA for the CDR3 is TGCGCCAGCAGCTTGCACAGGGGGTCGGTTGAGCAGTTCTTC.

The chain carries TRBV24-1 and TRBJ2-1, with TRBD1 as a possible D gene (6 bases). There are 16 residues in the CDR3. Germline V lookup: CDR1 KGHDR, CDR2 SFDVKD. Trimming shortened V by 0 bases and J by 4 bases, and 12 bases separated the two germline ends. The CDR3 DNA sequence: TGTGCCACCAGTGATTTGGGGGGCATACCGTACAATGAGCAGTTCTTC. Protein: CATSDLGGIPYNEQFF.

The CDR3 sequence is CSARDRDRVNTF. Written as DNA, the CDR3 is TGCAGTGCTAGAGACCGGGACAGGGTGAACACCTTC. The rearrangement uses TRBV20-1 and TRBJ1-2; TRBD1 agrees at 9 bases. This CDR3 contains 12 residues. Germline lookup yields CDR1 DFQATT and CDR2 SNEGSKA (reference sequence). V dropped 0 bases and J dropped 12; count of bases not matched to a gene: 5.

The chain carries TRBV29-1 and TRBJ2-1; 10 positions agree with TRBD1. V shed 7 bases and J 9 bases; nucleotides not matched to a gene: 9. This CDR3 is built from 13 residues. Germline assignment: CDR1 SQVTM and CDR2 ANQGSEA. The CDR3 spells CSAAGTGVTEQFF. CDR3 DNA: TGCAGCGCAGCGGGGACAGGGGTCACTGAGCAGTTCTTC.

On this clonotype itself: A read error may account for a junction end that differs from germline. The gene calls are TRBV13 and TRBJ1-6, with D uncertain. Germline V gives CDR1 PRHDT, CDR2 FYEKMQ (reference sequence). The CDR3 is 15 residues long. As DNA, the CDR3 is TGTGCAATGAGAGAGCGGAGCACCAATGCAGGCAAATCAACCTTT. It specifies CAMRERSTNAGKSTF.

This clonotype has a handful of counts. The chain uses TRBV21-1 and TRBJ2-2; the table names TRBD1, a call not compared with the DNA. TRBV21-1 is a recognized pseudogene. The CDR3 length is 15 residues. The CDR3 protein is CASRPGGSGTGELFF. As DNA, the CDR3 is TGTGCCAGCCGCCCCGGGGGCTCGGGGACCGGGGAGCTGTTTTTT.

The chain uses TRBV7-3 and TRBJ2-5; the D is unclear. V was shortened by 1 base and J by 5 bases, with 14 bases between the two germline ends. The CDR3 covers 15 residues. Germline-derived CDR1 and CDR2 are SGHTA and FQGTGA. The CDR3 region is CASSLSADSGETQYF. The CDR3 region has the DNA TGTGCCAGCAGCTTAAGTGCAGACTCCGGGGAGACCCAGTACTTC.

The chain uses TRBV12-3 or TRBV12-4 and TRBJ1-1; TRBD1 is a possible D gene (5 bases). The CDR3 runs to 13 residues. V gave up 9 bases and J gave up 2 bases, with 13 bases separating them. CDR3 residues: CASFDSYNTEAFF. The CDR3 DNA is TGTGCCAGTTTTGACAGTTACAACACTGAAGCTTTCTTT.

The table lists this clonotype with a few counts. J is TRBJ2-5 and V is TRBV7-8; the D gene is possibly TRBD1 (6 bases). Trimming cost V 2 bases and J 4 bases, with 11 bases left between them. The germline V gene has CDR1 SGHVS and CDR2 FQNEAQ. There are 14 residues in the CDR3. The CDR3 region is CASSLSTGRETQYF. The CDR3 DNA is TGTGCCAGCAGCTTATCTACAGGGCGAGAGACCCAGTACTTC.

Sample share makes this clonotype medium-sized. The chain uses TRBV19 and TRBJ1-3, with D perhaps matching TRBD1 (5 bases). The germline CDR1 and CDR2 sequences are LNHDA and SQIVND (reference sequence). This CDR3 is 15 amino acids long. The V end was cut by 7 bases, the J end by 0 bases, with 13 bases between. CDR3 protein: CASTGARDSGNTIYF. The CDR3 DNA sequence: TGTGCCAGTACTGGGGCCCGGGACTCTGGAAACACCATATATTTT.

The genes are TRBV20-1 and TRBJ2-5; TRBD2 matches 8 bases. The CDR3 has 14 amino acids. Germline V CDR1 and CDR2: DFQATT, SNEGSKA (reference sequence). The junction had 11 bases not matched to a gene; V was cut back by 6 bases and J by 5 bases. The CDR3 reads CSARRSGRAETQYF. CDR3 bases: TGCAGTGCAAGAAGGAGCGGGAGAGCGGAGACCCAGTACTTC.